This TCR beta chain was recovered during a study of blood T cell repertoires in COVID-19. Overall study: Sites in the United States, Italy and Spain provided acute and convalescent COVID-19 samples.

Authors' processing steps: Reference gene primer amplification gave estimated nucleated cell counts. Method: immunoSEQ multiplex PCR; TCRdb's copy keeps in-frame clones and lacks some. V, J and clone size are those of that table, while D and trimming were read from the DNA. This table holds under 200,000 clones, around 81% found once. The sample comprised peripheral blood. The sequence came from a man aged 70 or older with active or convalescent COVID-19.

The CDR3 is CASSRGGQASYEQYF. The CDR3 DNA follows: TGTGCCAGCAGTCGTGGAGGACAGGCCTCCTACGAGCAGTACTTC. The chain uses TRBV6-5 and TRBJ2-7, with 7 bases lining up with TRBD1. The trim removed 5 bases at V and 0 bases at J, leaving 7 bases unmatched. Germline assignment: CDR1 MNHEY and CDR2 SVGAGI. The CDR3 sequence is 15 residues long.